This T cell receptor (beta chain) stems from a study of human T cells and chemical hapten exposure. Across the whole study: Throughout the approximately 24-week study, diphenylcyclopropenone was applied weekly to the patients' scalps.

From the RACE reads, TCRdb called clonotypes with MiXCR, one entry per CDR3 protein. This sample has about 350,000 distinct CDR3 sequences; around 5.5% occur once, and the top ten carry about 8.2%. At least ten counts were recorded for this clonotype. V lost 5 bases, J lost 2 bases, and 3 bases stayed unmatched. CDR1 is SGHTA, CDR2 FQGNSA, per germline. This CDR3 region has 15 residues. Regarding time point: pre-sensitization, week 0. Described treatment: therapeutic diphenylcyclopropenone sensitization with weekly scalp DPC. The rearrangement joins TRBV7-2 to TRBJ2-1; 10 bases map to TRBD1. Material: whole blood, obtained in connection with sensitization to the hapten diphenylcyclopropenone (DPC). This clonotype was sampled from a woman between 18 and 29 years old with alopecia areata. Some clones in this sample may be carry-over from other donors' samples. The CDR3 region has the DNA TGTGCCAGCAGCAAGGGACAGGGGCCCTACAATGAGCAGTTCTTC. This gives the protein CASSKGQGPYNEQFF.